These 14 T cell receptor beta chains were all obtained from the same sample, sequenced in a study of blood T cell repertoires in COVID-19. TCRdb keeps only in-frame clones here, not all; method: immunoSEQ multiplex PCR. Of 60,000 to 80,000 clones detected, 84% appear once; the ten largest clones hold around 9.5%. The sample consisted of peripheral blood. The origin of the receptors is a man over 45 with active COVID-19.

The chain has TRBV6-4 and TRBJ1-2; 7 positions match TRBD1. This CDR3 is built from 16 residues. Germline CDR1 is MRHNA and CDR2 is SNTAGT. With 4 bases clipped from V and 2 bases from J, the junction kept 10 bases outside the gene matches. The CDR3 DNA reads as TGTGCCAGCAGTGCCACATGGCAGGGGGGCAACTATGGCTACACCTTC. Translation: CASSATWQGGNYGYTF.

The V gene is TRBV5-3, the J gene TRBJ1-3, with no clear D. TRBV5-3 counts as an open reading frame of uncertain function. The CDR3 extends over 16 amino acids. V was clipped by 10 bases and J by 2 bases, with 22 bases between them. DNA of the CDR3: TGTGCCCCCACGGATAGCACTAACCAGACTGGAAACACCATATATTTT. This encodes CAPTDSTNQTGNTIYF.

The rearrangement joins TRBV10-3 to TRBJ1-1, with D hard to call. V was clipped by 0 bases and J by 0 bases, with 11 bases between them. Germline V CDR1 and CDR2: ENHRY, SYGVKD. This CDR3 has 16 residues. The CDR3 DNA reads TGTGCCATCAGTGAGTCTAGAGGGAGTTTGAACACTGAAGCTTTCTTT. It codes for CAISESRGSLNTEAFF.

The chain is built from TRBV12-3 or TRBV12-4 and TRBJ1-2, with D perhaps TRBD1 (6 bases). Trimming removed 6 bases at V and 7 bases at J, with 15 bases between. The CDR3 runs 13 residues. CDR3 region: CASSSTGTIGYTF. The CDR3 DNA is TGTGCCAGCAGCTCTACAGGGACGATTGGCTACACCTTC.

The rearrangement joins TRBV11-3 to TRBJ2-3; 11 bases map to TRBD2. J was trimmed by 2 bases and V by 4 bases; bases with no gene match: 5. The CDR3 contains 16 residues. In germline, CDR1 is SGHNT, CDR2 YENEEA. CDR3: CASSSGLAGYTDTQYF. The CDR3 DNA reads as TGTGCCAGCAGCTCAGGACTAGCGGGCTACACAGATACGCAGTATTTT.

The chain combines TRBV29-1 with TRBJ1-1, with 7 bases that match TRBD1. The junction had 0 bases not matched to a gene; V was cut back by 2 bases and J by 6 bases. Germline V gene lookup returns CDR1 SQVTM and CDR2 ANQGSEA. This CDR3 contains 11 residues. Here the CDR3 reads CSVEQGAEAFF. DNA of the CDR3: TGCAGCGTTGAACAGGGGGCTGAAGCTTTCTTT.

The chain carries TRBV2 and TRBJ2-5; 7 bases agree with TRBD1. The CDR3 runs 14 residues. CDR1 is SNHLY and CDR2 is FYNNEI in the germline V gene. The ends lost 8 bases at V and 2 bases at J; junction bases unmatched: 8. Here the CDR3 DNA reads TGTGCCAGCCAATTGGGACAGACACAAGAGACCCAGTACTTC. Its translation is CASQLGQTQETQYF.

This clone turned up a few times. This sequence joins TRBV3-1 (or the pseudogene TRBV3-2) and TRBJ1-1; D gene unclear. Trimming removed 1 base at V and 6 bases at J, with 12 bases between. Germline V gene data show CDR1 as LGHDT and CDR2 as YNNKEL (reference sequence). This CDR3 is 14 amino acids long. The CDR3 spells CASSQGGFLAEAFF. The CDR3 nucleotides are TGTGCCAGCAGCCAAGGCGGGTTTCTAGCTGAAGCTTTCTTT.

This clone was recorded a few times. This sequence joins TRBV28 and TRBJ1-1, with D possibly TRBD1 on 5 matching bases. Trimming took 4 bases from V and 1 from J, leaving 10 bases between them. Looked up from germline, CDR1 is MDHEN and CDR2 is SYDVKM. This CDR3 region has 14 residues. This CDR3 reads CASSSPGWNTEAFF. The CDR3 region has the DNA TGTGCCAGCAGTTCCCCAGGGTGGAACACTGAAGCTTTCTTT.

This chain connects TRBV21-1 to TRBJ1-5; the table gives TRBD1 as D, unverified against the DNA. TRBV21-1 is termed a pseudogene. The CDR3 totals 14 residues. DNA of the CDR3: TGTGCCAGCAACTCAGGGGTTAGCAATCAGCCCCAGCATTTT. Amino acid sequence: CASNSGVSNQPQHF.

Written as DNA, the CDR3 is TGTGCCAGCAGCCCCGGCGGCGGCAACTCTGGGGCCAACGTCCTGACTTTC. It translates to CASSPGGGNSGANVLTF. V and J are TRBV3-1 (or the pseudogene TRBV3-2) and TRBJ2-6; no definite D call. Trimming took 4 bases from V and 0 from J, leaving 13 bases between them. CDR1 and CDR2 from the germline V gene are LGHDT and YNNKEL (reference sequence). The CDR3 runs to 17 residues.

V is TRBV5-1 and J is TRBJ2-7; D is possibly TRBD2 (6 bases). Germline V lookup: CDR1 SGHRS, CDR2 YFSETQ. Deletions cut 1 base from V and 2 bases from J, with 16 bases between. The CDR3 runs 16 residues. The CDR3 DNA sequence: TGCGCCAGCAGCTTGAGTACCGGGACTGTGACCTACGAGCAGTACTTC. Translated, it gives CASSLSTGTVTYEQYF. Drawing the rest from reference TRBV5-1 and TRBJ2-7, the complete variable domain is KAGVTQTPRYLIKTRGQQVTLSCSPISGHRSVSWYQQTPGQGLQFLFEYFSETQRNKGNFPGRFSGRQFSNSRSEMNVSTLELGDSALYLCASSLSTGTVTYEQYFGPGTRLTVT.

V gene TRBV7-9 combines with J gene TRBJ2-2; 12 bases are a match to TRBD2. The CDR3 spans 17 residues. V gave up 5 bases and J gave up 4 bases; unmatched junction bases: 8. The germline V gene has CDR1 SEHNR and CDR2 FQNEAQ (reference sequence). CDR3 region: CASSLKPGLAGTGELFF. The CDR3 DNA follows: TGTGCCAGCAGCCTAAAGCCGGGACTAGCGGGCACCGGGGAGCTGTTTTTT.

This chain connects TRBV5-4 to TRBJ2-3, with TRBD2 matching over 8 bases. This CDR3 is 14 amino acids long. V gave up 3 bases and J gave up 9 bases; unmatched junction bases: 9. The germline gives CDR1 SGHNT, CDR2 YYREEE (reference sequence). The CDR3 DNA sequence: TGTGCCAGCAGCTCCACATTAGCGGGGCAAACGCAGTATTTT. Translating it yields CASSSTLAGQTQYF.